These 26 T cell receptor beta chains originate from one sample sequenced in a study of identical twins (dated by TCRdb to the mid-2010s). The library was built by means of 5' RACE. Sequencing relied on an Illumina HiSeq 2000. The public reads were reprocessed in TCRdb via fastp at Q25 and MiXCR, keeping in-frame beta chains. When rows share a CDR3 protein, they turn into one entry using the most common DNA and genes. This sample is represented by some 460,000 distinct CDR3 sequences; around 14% of them were singletons. 0.5% to 0.65% of the sample comes from the top ten. This sample was shared with a second study, whose subject was yellow fever vaccine responses in identical twins.

Sequenced sample: CD4+ T cells sorted from blood. The source of these receptors is a woman aged 18-29 years in good health.

The rearrangement links TRBV24-1 to TRBJ2-2; tentatively, D is TRBD2 (7 bases). The CDR3 has 18 residues. Germline lookup yields CDR1 KGHDR and CDR2 SFDVKD. V was cut by 0 bases and J by 0 bases, with 13 bases left in between. CDR3 sequence (DNA): TGTGCCACCAGTGATTTGGGGGGGGCGACTTCGAACACCGGGGAGCTGTTTTTT. Its translation is CATSDLGGATSNTGELFF.

CDR3 region: CATSREVRGGADTQYF. For the CDR3, the DNA is TGTGCCACCAGCAGAGAAGTAAGGGGAGGGGCAGATACGCAGTATTTT. The V call is TRBV15, the J call TRBJ2-3; 7 bases agree with TRBD2. The length of the CDR3 is 16 residues. The ends lost 0 bases at V and 4 bases at J; junction bases unmatched: 7. Germline loops: CDR1 LNHNV, CDR2 YYDKDF (reference sequence).

V gene TRBV7-2 combines with J gene TRBJ2-2, with 8 bases aligning to TRBD2. This CDR3 has 15 amino acids. The germline CDR1 and CDR2 sequences are SGHTA and FQGNSA. After removal of 1 base from V and 6 bases from J, the junction contained 4 bases not matched to a gene. The CDR3 is CASSLVRGGSGELFF. Written as DNA, the CDR3 is TGTGCCAGCAGCTTAGTACGGGGGGGCTCCGGGGAGCTGTTTTTT.

This clonotype was counted between two and nine times. The chain recombines TRBV2 with TRBJ2-3; a possible D gene is TRBD2 (6 bases). Germline CDR1 and CDR2: SNHLY and FYNNEI. There are 14 residues in the CDR3. The ends were cut back, 11 bases at V and 1 base at J, with 16 bases in the middle. CDR3 DNA: TGTGCCTCAAGTGGGGGGTTAGGCACAGATACGCAGTATTTT. Its translation is CASSGGLGTDTQYF.

This clonotype came up a few times. The chain links TRBV12-3 or TRBV12-4 to TRBJ2-3; D may be TRBD1 or TRBD2 (6 bases each). This CDR3 contains 14 residues. The V gene lost 6 bases and the J gene lost 3 bases, with 13 bases spanning the gap. CDR3 in amino acids: CASRRRGSTDTQYF. CDR3 DNA: TGTGCCAGCAGGCGGAGGGGGAGTACAGATACGCAGTATTTT.

The chain joins TRBV7-2 to TRBJ2-3; D remains ambiguous. Deletions cut 5 bases from V and 9 bases from J, with 12 bases between. The CDR3 is made up of 12 amino acids. Per the germline V gene, CDR1 is SGHTA and CDR2 is FQGNSA. Here the CDR3 DNA reads TGTGCCAGCAGCCCGAGGTCGACGACGCAGTATTTT. It codes for CASSPRSTTQYF.

The chain couples TRBV5-1 to TRBJ2-5, with 9 nucleotides matching TRBD1. The CDR3 runs 14 residues. The germline V gene has CDR1 SGHRS and CDR2 YFSETQ. J gave up 5 bases and V 4 bases, and 6 bases lay outside the gene matches. CDR3: CASSNTGGAETQYF. The CDR3 DNA reads as TGCGCCAGCAGCAACACAGGGGGCGCGGAGACCCAGTACTTC.

This clonotype has at least ten counts. The rearrangement uses TRBV20-1 and TRBJ2-3; D gene ambiguous. The CDR3 spans 14 residues. From germline, CDR1 is DFQATT and CDR2 SNEGSKA (reference sequence). V shed 1 base and J shed 0 bases, with 8 bases lying between them. CDR3 bases: TGCAGTGCTAGAGGACCACTTAGCACAGATACGCAGTATTTT. It translates to CSARGPLSTDTQYF.

The chain carries TRBV3-1 and TRBJ2-3; D might be TRBD2 (6 bases). The CDR3 contains 15 residues. Germline assignment: CDR1 LGHDT and CDR2 YNNKEL (reference sequence). Trimming stripped 4 bases from V and 6 bases from J, with 17 bases between. CDR3 in amino acids: CASSRQGLSRDTQYF. CDR3 nucleotide sequence: TGTGCCAGCAGCCGCCAGGGACTTTCCAGGGATACGCAGTATTTT.

This clonotype showed up just a few times. The chain recombines TRBV15 with TRBJ2-3; D remains unclear. Trimming removed 0 bases at V and 3 bases at J, with 13 bases between. CDR3 length: 16 residues. CDR1 is LNHNV, CDR2 YYDKDF, per germline (reference sequence). The CDR3 coding sequence is TGTGCCACCAGCAGAGATGGGCGTTTTGAAACAGATACGCAGTATTTT. It yields the protein CATSRDGRFETDTQYF.

This clonotype has more than one count but fewer than ten. The chain has TRBV27 and TRBJ2-3, with D possibly TRBD2 on 5 matching bases. CDR1 is MNHEY and CDR2 is SMNVEV in the germline V gene (reference sequence). The CDR3 is 16 residues long. The V end was cut by 1 base, the J end by 2 bases, with 13 bases between. The CDR3 DNA follows: TGTGCCAGCAGTTTATTCGGGGTTAGTCCCACAGATACGCAGTATTTT. Its protein is CASSLFGVSPTDTQYF.

The chain joins TRBV30 to TRBJ2-7; 7 bases map to TRBD1. The germline gives CDR1 GTSNPN, CDR2 SVGIG (reference sequence). V lost 2 bases and J lost 7; bases outside the gene matches: 8. This CDR3 has 13 amino acids. The CDR3 region is CAWSTQRQGEQYF. The CDR3, as DNA: TGTGCCTGGAGTACACAACGACAGGGTGAGCAGTACTTC.

The table lists this clonotype with a few counts. This chain joins TRBV12-3 or TRBV12-4 and TRBJ2-1, with 14 bases that match TRBD2. V was pared by 2 bases and J by 4 bases, with 7 bases of the junction left unmatched. The CDR3 length is 18 residues. The CDR3 is CASSLRLAGGPGYNEQFF. In nucleotides, the CDR3 is TGTGCCAGCAGTTTAAGACTAGCGGGAGGGCCCGGTTACAATGAGCAGTTCTTC.

The chain employs TRBV5-1 and TRBJ2-1, with 7 bases fitting TRBD2. The ends lost 4 bases at V and 6 bases at J; junction bases unmatched: 10. The germline CDR1 and CDR2 sequences are SGHRS and YFSETQ. The CDR3 runs to 15 residues. As DNA, the CDR3 is TGCGCCAGCAGCCCGCAGGGAGGGCCGATCAATGAGCAGTTCTTC. Translating it yields CASSPQGGPINEQFF.

The CDR3 DNA reads as TGTGCCAGCAGCATCGGACTAGTCGGGGATACGCAGTATTTT. Translating gives CASSIGLVGDTQYF. J is TRBJ2-3 and V is TRBV6-1, with 7 bases identical to TRBD2. This CDR3 comprises 14 residues. V trimming: 6 bases; J trimming: 6 bases; junction bases outside the gene matches: 9. Per germline, CDR1 MNHNS and CDR2 SASEGT.

This clonotype was seen a handful of times. The chain links TRBV7-6 to TRBJ2-7; D may match TRBD1 or TRBD2 (6 bases each). The germline V gene encodes CDR1 SGHVS and CDR2 FNYEAQ. This CDR3 is 14 amino acids long. The V gene lost 1 base and the J gene lost 6 bases, with 13 bases spanning the gap. The CDR3 loop reads CASSLVRGPGEQYF. The CDR3 bases are TGTGCCAGCAGCTTAGTTCGGGGGCCCGGCGAGCAGTACTTC.

There are many counts of this clonotype. V is TRBV12-3 or TRBV12-4 and J is TRBJ2-2, with D possibly being TRBD1 (5 bases). The CDR3 runs 13 residues. V was cut by 6 bases and J by 2 bases, with 7 bases left in between. CDR3 protein: CASSRVNTGELFF. In DNA form, the CDR3 reads TGTGCCAGCAGCAGGGTCAACACCGGGGAGCTGTTTTTT.

This clonotype was found a few times. The chain links TRBV6-5 to TRBJ2-1, with TRBD2 matching over 7 bases. The J segment lost 8 bases and the V segment lost 2 bases, leaving 9 bases of the junction unmatched. Per germline, CDR1 MNHEY and CDR2 SVGAGI. The CDR3 spans 15 residues. The CDR3 loop is CASSYGGGARDEQFF. DNA for the CDR3: TGTGCCAGCAGTTACGGCGGGGGAGCCCGGGATGAGCAGTTCTTC.

This clonotype was observed a few times. The rearrangement links TRBV4-3 to TRBJ2-1, with 9 nucleotides matching TRBD2. CDR1 LGHNA and CDR2 YSLEER come from the germline V gene. The CDR3 sequence is 16 residues long. With 1 base clipped from V and 6 bases from J, the junction kept 7 bases outside the gene matches. In nucleotides, the CDR3 is TGCGCCAGCAGCCAAGGGGCGGGAGGGCCGAGCAATGAGCAGTTCTTC. Protein product: CASSQGAGGPSNEQFF.

In this sample, this clonotype turned up a few times. The rearrangement uses TRBV11-2 and TRBJ2-1; 10 positions agree with TRBD2. Trimming took 5 bases from V and 3 from J; bases not matched to a gene: 10. Germline V gives CDR1 SGHAT, CDR2 FQNNGV. The CDR3 is 17 residues long. Here the CDR3 reads CASSEPSSGRFYNEQFF. Written as DNA, the CDR3 is TGTGCCAGCAGCGAGCCGTCTAGCGGGAGATTCTACAATGAGCAGTTCTTC.

The chain joins TRBV12-3 or TRBV12-4 to TRBJ2-7, with D perhaps TRBD1 or TRBD2 (5 bases each). This CDR3 contains 15 residues. V was pared by 3 bases and J by 2 bases, with 14 bases between. The CDR3 region is CASSFRDPRPYEQYF. CDR3 DNA sequence: TGTGCCAGCAGTTTCCGGGACCCCAGGCCCTACGAGCAGTACTTC.

This clonotype was seen repeatedly, ten times or more. The chain uses TRBV29-1 and TRBJ2-1, with 12 bases identical to TRBD2. The CDR3 totals 16 residues. Germline CDR1 is SQVTM and CDR2 is ANQGSEA. V shed 5 bases, J shed 7 bases, and the junction held 12 bases outside the gene matches. CDR3 loop: CSVIPLAGGGVNEQFF. The CDR3 DNA reads TGCAGCGTTATCCCCCTAGCGGGAGGGGGGGTAAATGAGCAGTTCTTC.

This clonotype was picked up a small number of times. This chain links TRBV3-1 with TRBJ2-5; D is unresolved. V gave up 7 bases and J gave up 5 bases, with 14 bases separating them. Germline V gene lookup returns CDR1 LGHDT and CDR2 YNNKEL (reference sequence). The CDR3 loop spans 13 amino acids. CDR3 in DNA: TGTGCCAGCACCGGTAGACCTGATGAGACCCAGTACTTC. This gives the protein CASTGRPDETQYF.

This clonotype was recorded many times. The chain uses TRBV29-1 and TRBJ2-7; 9 positions agree with TRBD1. The V and J ends lost 6 bases and 4 bases, in that order; junction bases with no gene match: 7. CDR3 size: 13 residues. Germline V lookup: CDR1 SQVTM, CDR2 ANQGSEA. The CDR3 loop is CSVGQGGFYEQYF. CDR3 nucleotides: TGCAGCGTGGGACAGGGAGGGTTTTACGAGCAGTACTTC.

The table lists this clonotype with a few counts. The chain links TRBV2 to TRBJ2-2; possibly TRBD2 for D (7 bases). The CDR3 extends over 14 amino acids. The germline V gene encodes CDR1 SNHLY and CDR2 FYNNEI. V was trimmed by 8 bases and J by 3 bases, leaving 13 bases between them. The DNA of the CDR3 is TGTGCCAGCTTAGGGGGGGCGGACACCGGGGAGCTGTTTTTT. This encodes CASLGGADTGELFF. Full variable domain (outside the CDR3, taken from reference TRBV2 and TRBJ2-2): EPEVTQTPSHQVTQMGQEVILRCVPISNHLYFYWYRQILGQKVEFLVSFYNNEISEKSEIFDDQFSVERPDGSNFTLKIRSTKLEDSAMYFCASLGGADTGELFFGEGSRLTVL.

Written as DNA, the CDR3 is TGTGCCAGCAGCGGTCTCAGGGGGCTCGGACTAGCGGGAAGTGCCGGGGAGCTGTTTTTT. Encoded protein: CASSGLRGLGLAGSAGELFF. The chain has TRBV7-8 and TRBJ2-2; 12 bases align to TRBD2. Germline CDR1 reads SGHVS; CDR2 reads FQNEAQ. The CDR3 spans 20 residues. J lost 6 bases, V lost 5 bases, and 19 bases had no gene match.